This T cell receptor (beta chain) is drawn from a study of shared clonotypes between healthy human individuals. Broader study findings: The sharing of 5% to 6.5% of naive CD4 clonotypes was seen across a handful of donors.

Each subset's genomic DNA was shared equally among a number of immunoSEQ plates. Some clones are missing from TCRdb's copy, which holds only in-frame ones; the method was immunoSEQ multiplex PCR. This table holds some 700,000 clones, around 90% found once. Trimming stripped 2 bases from V and 7 bases from J, with 11 bases between. The CDR3 extends over 13 amino acids. Germline V CDR1 and CDR2: PRHDT, FYEKMQ (reference sequence). Points on this clone: What it binds is not known.

Sequences were obtained from memory CD8+ T cells from PBMCs. Documented subset: CD45RO+ cells pooled with CCR7-negative TemRA cells. The clonotype was recovered from a man younger than 30 in good health. Some clones in this sample may be carry-over from other donors' samples. The chain joins TRBV13 to TRBJ1-2; D ambiguous. In nucleotides, the CDR3 is TGTGCCAGCAGCTTACGGAGGATCGGTGGCTACACCTTC. Translation gives CASSLRRIGGYTF.